The 2 T cell receptor beta chains presented below share a single source sample, sequenced in a study of cytomegalovirus exposure and HLA in healthy donors. PCR primers comprised 60 Vbeta and 13 Jbeta primers. The assay was immunoSEQ multiplex PCR, and TCRdb's table has in-frame clones only and misses some. Among about 150,000 clones, approximately 74% were seen once, and the ten largest hold 2.8%. Sequencing input: PBMCs. Receptors originate from a man aged 18 to 29 in good health and CMV-seronegative.

This clone was detected only a few times. This chain connects TRBV4-3 to TRBJ1-1; no firm D call. Per the germline V gene, CDR1 is LGHNA and CDR2 is YSLEER. CDR3 size: 16 residues. V lost 1 base and J lost 0, with 12 bases in between. The CDR3 is CASSQGTGSLNTEAFF. The CDR3, as DNA: TGCGCCAGCAGCCAAGGAACGGGTTCGTTGAACACTGAAGCTTTCTTT.

This chain uses TRBV7-6 with TRBJ2-1; D is uncertain. From germline, CDR1 is SGHVS and CDR2 FNYEAQ. V was trimmed by 7 bases and J by 6 bases, leaving 16 bases between them. This CDR3 region has 14 residues. The CDR3: CASTLSNQVNEQFF. CDR3 DNA: TGTGCCAGCACCCTTAGTAATCAGGTCAATGAGCAGTTCTTC.